Presented here are 15 T cell receptor beta chains from one specimen sequenced in a study of T cell repertoires in cytomegalovirus infection. One entry per CDR3 protein results from TCRdb running MiXCR on the reads. The profile shows 400,000 or so distinct CDR3 sequences, approximately 32% of them singletons. Material for sequencing was PBMCs. All receptors derive from a human donor in good health (CMV status not recorded). Some clones in this sample may be carry-over from other donors' samples.

This clonotype turned up a few times. This chain joins TRBV11-2 and TRBJ2-1, with D tentatively TRBD1 (6 bases). Germline-derived CDR1 and CDR2 are SGHAT and FQNNGV. V lost 5 bases and J 8 bases, leaving 16 bases between the germline ends. There are 14 residues in the CDR3. In nucleotides, the CDR3 is TGTGCCAGCAGCCCGGCCCATGGGGGCGATGAGCAGTTCTTC. It encodes CASSPAHGGDEQFF.

This clonotype was seen ten or more times. The chain couples TRBV7-6 to TRBJ1-4, with a possible D match to TRBD1 (5 bases). This CDR3 spans 13 amino acids. Trimming cost V 3 bases and J 10 bases, with 12 bases left between them. Germline V CDR1 and CDR2: SGHVS, FNYEAQ. The CDR3 sequence is CASSFGARGKLFF. DNA of the CDR3: TGTGCCAGCAGCTTCGGGGCGCGAGGAAAACTGTTTTTT.

The V call is TRBV12-3 or TRBV12-4, the J call TRBJ2-1; 9 bases line up with TRBD2. CDR3 length: 13 amino acids. V gave up 5 bases and J gave up 10 bases; unmatched junction bases: 6. DNA of the CDR3: TGTGCCAGCAGTATAATAGCGGGGGTGGAGCAGTTCTTC. This codes for CASSIIAGVEQFF.

Turning to this clonotype: One end of the junction does not line up with germline, which may come from a read error. The CDR3 is CARSPTGNTESFF. DNA of the CDR3: TGTGCCAGAAGCCCGACAGGGAACACTGAATCTTTCTTT. V usage is TRBV6-1 and J usage is TRBJ1-1; TRBD1 agrees at 7 bases. The CDR3 extends over 13 amino acids. Per the germline V gene, CDR1 is MNHNS and CDR2 is SASEGT.

This clonotype was seen only once. The chain employs TRBV11-2 and TRBJ2-1; D unresolved. V lost 5 bases, J lost 4 bases, and 9 bases lay in between. This CDR3 region has 13 residues. CDR1 is SGHAT, CDR2 FQNNGV, per germline. Here the CDR3 DNA reads TGTGCCAGCAGCCCCGCTTGGTACAATGAGCAGTTCTTC. Translated: CASSPAWYNEQFF.

V gene TRBV7-9 combines with J gene TRBJ1-4; D is undetermined. This CDR3 is 15 amino acids long. CDR1 and CDR2 from the germline V gene are SEHNR and FQNEAQ (reference sequence). V was pared by 8 bases and J by 7 bases, with 20 bases between. DNA for the CDR3: TGTGCCAGCGGCGAATTTATCTCTAACTTTGAAAAACTGTTTTTT. It is translated as CASGEFISNFEKLFF.

This sequence joins TRBV5-1 and TRBJ1-4; D gene ambiguous. The germline V gene has CDR1 SGHRS and CDR2 YFSETQ. Trimming shortened V by 6 bases and J by 7 bases, and 22 bases separated the two germline ends. The CDR3 totals 16 residues. In nucleotides, the CDR3 is TGCGCCAGCACCCCGAGAGCCAGGCGGGCCACTGAAAAACTGTTTTTT. Translation gives CASTPRARRATEKLFF.

The chain combines TRBV19 with TRBJ1-1; 7 bases are a match to TRBD1. CDR1 and CDR2 from the germline V gene are LNHDA and SQIVND (reference sequence). This CDR3 region has 15 residues. The ends lost 4 bases at V and 1 base at J; junction bases unmatched: 6. CDR3 nucleotides: TGTGCCAGTAGTAAACGGACAGGAGCGAACACTGAAGCTTTCTTT. This translates into CASSKRTGANTEAFF.

The chain is built from TRBV2 and TRBJ2-3, with D possibly being TRBD1 (6 bases). V lost 6 bases and J 6 bases, leaving 10 bases between the germline ends. CDR1 SNHLY and CDR2 FYNNEI come from the germline V gene. This CDR3 region has 12 residues. CDR3 protein: CASSYQGDTQYF. The CDR3 DNA sequence: TGTGCCAGCAGCTATCAGGGGGATACGCAGTATTTT.

In regard to this clonotype: Since a much larger clone is just one base distant, this may be a read error. The CDR3 bases are TGTGCCAGCAGCTTGAAAGGATACAATGAGCAGTTCTTC. This codes for CASSLKGYNEQFF. This chain uses TRBV7-2 with TRBJ2-1; D gene uncertain. There are 13 residues in the CDR3. Per the germline V gene, CDR1 is SGHTA and CDR2 is FQGNSA. V lost 3 bases, J lost 4 bases, and 7 bases lay in between.

This clonotype has more than one count but fewer than ten. This chain links TRBV4-1 with TRBJ1-6; 9 bases are a match to TRBD1. The CDR3 consists of 18 residues. Germline V gene data show CDR1 as MGHRA and CDR2 as YSYEKL. V lost 0 bases and J lost 7; bases outside the gene matches: 10. CDR3 protein: CASSQEADRGQFNSPLHF. CDR3 coding DNA: TGCGCCAGCAGCCAAGAAGCGGACAGGGGACAATTCAATTCACCCCTCCACTTT.

This clonotype was seen at least ten times. Here the CDR3 DNA reads TGTGCCAGCAGTTTTTTGACAGGCGCATTCAATCAGCCCCAGCATTTT. Its translation is CASSFLTGAFNQPQHF. The V and J genes are TRBV12-3 or TRBV12-4 and TRBJ1-5, with a possible D match to TRBD1 (6 bases). Deletions cut 3 bases from V and 3 bases from J, with 15 bases between. The length of the CDR3 is 16 residues.

This chain joins TRBV5-4 and TRBJ1-4, with 7 bases aligning to TRBD1. V shed 4 bases, J shed 4 bases, and the junction held 7 bases outside the gene matches. CDR3 length: 15 residues. The germline V gene has CDR1 SGHNT and CDR2 YYREEE (reference sequence). CDR3 loop: CASSPGQQLNEKLFF. The CDR3 region has the DNA TGTGCCAGCAGCCCGGGACAGCAGCTTAATGAAAAACTGTTTTTT.

A few counts support this clonotype. This chain joins TRBV6-2 or TRBV6-3 and TRBJ2-1, with TRBD2 matching 8 bases. J gave up 0 bases and V 6 bases, and 13 bases lay outside the gene matches. This CDR3 has 18 residues. The germline gives CDR1 MNHEY, CDR2 SVGEGT. CDR3 protein: CASSYLKAGESSYNEQFF. The CDR3 DNA reads as TGTGCCAGCAGCTATCTCAAAGCGGGGGAAAGCTCCTACAATGAGCAGTTCTTC.

This clonotype was picked up a small number of times. This chain links TRBV12-3 or TRBV12-4 with TRBJ1-5; 8 positions agree with TRBD1. Unmatched junction bases numbered 7, after V lost 3 bases and J lost 3 bases. The CDR3 sequence is 16 residues long. In nucleotides, the CDR3 is TGTGCCAGCAGTTTGAATGGACAGGGTAACAATCAGCCCCAGCATTTT. This codes for CASSLNGQGNNQPQHF.